These 32 T cell receptor beta chains were all obtained from the same sample, sequenced in a study of blood T cell repertoires in COVID-19. The data were produced by immunoSEQ multiplex PCR, yet TCRdb's version contains in-frame clones alone and is incomplete. The table records around 250,000 clones, 86% of them present only once. The specimen was peripheral blood. Source of these receptors: a man aged 55 to 70 with acute or convalescent COVID-19.

The V gene is TRBV21-1, the J gene TRBJ2-1; TRBD2 reflects the table's D call only, with no check against the DNA. TRBV21-1 is described as a pseudogene. This CDR3 region has 15 residues. The CDR3 DNA reads TGTGCCAGCAGCACTTGGGAGAGGGGAGGCAATGAGCAGTTCTTC. Translated, it gives CASSTWERGGNEQFF.

The chain uses TRBV10-3 and TRBJ1-5, with D perhaps TRBD1 (5 bases). V gave up 4 bases and J gave up 0 bases, with 10 bases separating them. CDR3 length: 15 amino acids. CDR1 is ENHRY, CDR2 SYGVKD, per germline. The CDR3, as DNA: TGTGCCATCAGTGGATCCAGGGTTAGCAATCAGCCCCAGCATTTT. Its protein product is CAISGSRVSNQPQHF.

The chain has TRBV5-4 and TRBJ1-1; no definite D call. The CDR3 consists of 15 residues. The V gene's germline CDR1 is SGHNT and CDR2 YYREEE (reference sequence). The germline V and J ends were trimmed by 4 bases and 4 bases, with 17 bases remaining between them. CDR3 in amino acids: CASSPPGELGTEAFF. CDR3 coding DNA: TGTGCCAGCAGCCCTCCTGGGGAGTTGGGCACTGAAGCTTTCTTT.

V usage is TRBV28 and J usage is TRBJ1-2, with D perhaps TRBD1 (5 bases). CDR3 length equals 12 residues. V lost 6 bases and J 8 bases, leaving 13 bases between the germline ends. CDR1 MDHEN and CDR2 SYDVKM come from the germline V gene. This CDR3 is CASRRQPRGYTF. CDR3 DNA: TGTGCCAGCAGACGACAGCCGCGAGGCTACACCTTC.

This clone was seen only once. V gene TRBV28 combines with J gene TRBJ2-1; 14 positions match TRBD2. The J segment lost 1 base and the V segment lost 8 bases, leaving 13 bases of the junction unmatched. Per the germline V gene, CDR1 is MDHEN and CDR2 is SYDVKM. The CDR3 is 19 residues long. CDR3 DNA: TGTGCCAGCCCCTCCCCGGGACTAGCGGGAGTTAGGTCCTACAATGAGCAGTTCTTC. This gives the protein CASPSPGLAGVRSYNEQFF.

This CDR3 is CASSPQGTGAGNTIYF. DNA of the CDR3: TGTGCCAGCAGCCCCCAAGGTACAGGGGCAGGAAACACCATATATTTT. The V gene is TRBV7-2, the J gene TRBJ1-3; TRBD1 agrees at 7 bases. CDR1 is SGHTA, CDR2 FQGNSA, per germline. V shed 5 bases, J shed 4 bases, and the junction held 11 bases outside the gene matches. CDR3 length equals 16 residues.

This chain links TRBV7-2 with TRBJ2-7, with TRBD2 matching over 7 bases. Germline V gene lookup returns CDR1 SGHTA and CDR2 FQGNSA. CDR3 length equals 15 residues. The V and J ends lost 5 bases and 2 bases, in that order; junction bases with no gene match: 9. The CDR3 region is CASSTDVAGAYEQYF. The DNA of the CDR3 is TGTGCCAGCAGCACGGATGTAGCGGGCGCCTACGAGCAGTACTTC.

This chain links TRBV11-2 with TRBJ1-5; perhaps TRBD1 as D (6 bases). The CDR3 runs to 15 residues. The germline V and J ends were trimmed by 0 bases and 7 bases, with 13 bases remaining between them. CDR1 and CDR2 (germline): SGHAT, FQNNGV. The CDR3, as DNA: TGTGCCAGCAGCTTAGATCGCGGGGGCGGGCAGCCCCAGCATTTT. It specifies CASSLDRGGGQPQHF.

The gene calls are TRBV27 and TRBJ1-6; 10 nucleotides line up with TRBD1. The CDR3 spans 18 residues. V lost 5 bases to trimming and J lost 0 bases; unmatched junction nucleotides: 7. Per germline, CDR1 MNHEY and CDR2 SMNVEV (reference sequence). The CDR3 sequence is CASSPLGQGSSYNSPLHF. The CDR3 DNA reads TGTGCCAGCAGTCCACTGGGACAGGGGAGCTCCTATAATTCACCCCTCCACTTT.

This clone was observed a handful of times. The V and J genes are TRBV7-2 and TRBJ2-5, with 8 bases fitting TRBD1. The CDR3 is 14 amino acids. After removal of 5 bases from V and 3 bases from J, the junction contained 5 bases not matched to a gene. Germline loops: CDR1 SGHTA, CDR2 FQGNSA. The CDR3 loop is CASSGQGQEETQYF. DNA for the CDR3: TGTGCCAGCAGCGGACAGGGCCAGGAAGAGACCCAGTACTTC.

This clone was seen only once. The rearrangement uses TRBV7-2 and TRBJ2-1, with a tentative D call TRBD1 (6 bases). CDR3 length: 17 residues. Per germline, CDR1 SGHTA and CDR2 FQGNSA. The ends were cut back, 4 bases at V and 2 bases at J, with 18 bases in the middle. CDR3 bases: TGTGCCAGCAGCTATCTACAGGGTAGGATCCCCTACAATGAGCAGTTCTTC. Its translation is CASSYLQGRIPYNEQFF. Based on the CDR3 plus reference TRBV7-2 and TRBJ2-1, the full variable domain is GAGVSQSPSNKVTEKGKDVELRCDPISGHTALYWYRQSLGQGLEFLIYFQGNSAPDKSGLPSDRFSAERTGGSVSTLTIQRTQQEDSAVYLCASSYLQGRIPYNEQFFGPGTRLTVL.

The genes are TRBV5-5 and TRBJ1-1; D is unresolved. Germline V gene lookup returns CDR1 SGHKS and CDR2 YYEKEE (reference sequence). Trimming cost V 1 base and J 0 bases, with 10 bases left between them. CDR3 length equals 15 residues. This chain's CDR3 is CASSLRHNMNTEAFF. CDR3 DNA: TGTGCCAGCAGCTTGCGACATAACATGAACACTGAAGCTTTCTTT.

The chain combines TRBV29-1 with TRBJ2-1, with D unresolved. V shed 4 bases and J shed 8 bases, with 12 bases lying between them. This CDR3 contains 12 residues. Germline-derived CDR1 and CDR2 are SQVTM and ANQGSEA. The CDR3 region is CSVVFASDEQFF. In DNA, the CDR3 is TGCAGCGTTGTTTTTGCCTCGGATGAGCAGTTCTTC.

The chain combines TRBV13 with TRBJ2-3, with TRBD1 identical over 10 bases. Trimming cost V 4 bases and J 3 bases; bases outside gene matches: 1. Germline CDR1 PRHDT, CDR2 FYEKMQ (reference sequence). The CDR3 loop spans 14 amino acids. The CDR3 DNA sequence: TGTGCCAGCAGCTGGGACAGGGGAACAGATACGCAGTATTTT. It encodes CASSWDRGTDTQYF.

The CDR3 bases are TGTGCCAGCAGTTACTCGAGAGAGACTCTTTACAATGAGCAGTTCTTC. This translates into CASSYSRETLYNEQFF. This chain connects TRBV6-6 to TRBJ2-1, with unresolved D. This CDR3 has 16 amino acids. Germline V lookup: CDR1 MNHNY, CDR2 SVGAGI (reference sequence). V was trimmed by 0 bases and J by 4 bases, leaving 13 bases between them.

This rearrangement joins TRBV7-3 to TRBJ2-7, with D possibly matching TRBD2 (5 bases). V lost 5 bases and J 3 bases, leaving 11 bases between the germline ends. This CDR3 contains 13 residues. Germline lookup yields CDR1 SGHTA and CDR2 FQGTGA. CDR3: CASSREGHYEQYF. The CDR3 nucleotides read TGTGCCAGCAGCCGAGAGGGTCACTACGAGCAGTACTTC.

This chain links TRBV6-6 with TRBJ1-2, with TRBD1 matching over 7 bases. Germline CDR1 reads MNHNY; CDR2 reads SVGAGI (reference sequence). The CDR3 consists of 14 residues. The junction had 7 bases not matched to a gene; V was cut back by 6 bases and J by 3 bases. The CDR3 bases are TGTGCCAGCAGCCCCGGGACAGAGCACTATGGCTACACCTTC. It is translated as CASSPGTEHYGYTF.

The chain has TRBV11-2 and TRBJ2-5; 8 bases map to TRBD1. Germline loops: CDR1 SGHAT, CDR2 FQNNGV. This CDR3 spans 16 amino acids. With V trimmed by 2 bases and J by 5 bases, 10 bases remained unmatched. CDR3 region: CASSLSTTGGRETQYF. CDR3 nucleotide sequence: TGTGCCAGCAGCTTAAGTACTACAGGGGGAAGGGAGACCCAGTACTTC.

In its sample, this clone was seen a few times. The CDR3 DNA sequence: TGTGCCAGCAGCGCAACGGGACAGGGAAACTATGGCTACACCTTC. Protein sequence: CASSATGQGNYGYTF. This rearrangement joins TRBV5-5 to TRBJ1-2, with 9 nucleotides matching TRBD1. This CDR3 region has 15 residues. Germline-derived CDR1 and CDR2 are SGHKS and YYEKEE (reference sequence). V shed 4 bases, J shed 2 bases, and the junction held 6 bases outside the gene matches.

The rearrangement uses TRBV5-5 and TRBJ1-1; 10 bases line up with TRBD1. The trim removed 4 bases at V and 3 bases at J, leaving 3 bases unmatched. In germline, CDR1 is SGHKS, CDR2 YYEKEE (reference sequence). This CDR3 has 14 amino acids. The CDR3 DNA sequence: TGTGCCAGCAGCCCGACAGGGGGCCACACTGAAGCTTTCTTT. It translates to CASSPTGGHTEAFF.

This clone was found a few times. The J gene is TRBJ2-2, the V gene TRBV5-4; no firm D call. The CDR3 is 16 amino acids. Germline values: CDR1 SGHNT, CDR2 YYREEE (reference sequence). V lost 0 bases and J 1 base, leaving 10 bases between the germline ends. This CDR3 is CASSLAQRRNTGELFF. The CDR3 DNA is TGTGCCAGCAGCTTGGCCCAGCGTCGGAACACCGGGGAGCTGTTTTTT.

The chain couples TRBV7-2 to TRBJ2-7, with D possibly TRBD1 on 6 matching bases. V lost 4 bases, J lost 0 bases, and 16 bases lay in between. Looked up from germline, CDR1 is SGHTA and CDR2 is FQGNSA. The CDR3 extends over 16 amino acids. The CDR3 loop reads CASSSWGRLSSYEQYF. The CDR3 region has the DNA TGTGCCAGCAGCTCTTGGGGGCGGTTGAGCTCCTACGAGCAGTACTTC.

The chain is built from TRBV3-1 (or the pseudogene TRBV3-2) and TRBJ2-7, with D unresolved. The germline V and J ends were trimmed by 0 bases and 2 bases, with 14 bases remaining between them. Germline CDR1 reads LGHDT; CDR2 reads YNNKEL (reference sequence). CDR3 size: 16 residues. CDR3 coding DNA: TGTGCCAGCAGCCAAGATTCTACTTTTAGTCCCTACGAGCAGTACTTC. It codes for CASSQDSTFSPYEQYF.

The chain links TRBV2 to TRBJ2-7, with 9 bases fitting TRBD1. The CDR3 covers 14 residues. After removal of 4 bases from V and 3 bases from J, the junction contained 4 bases not matched to a gene. CDR1 SNHLY and CDR2 FYNNEI come from the germline V gene. In nucleotides, the CDR3 is TGTGCCAGCAGTGTTGGGACAGGGCTCTACGAGCAGTACTTC. Translated, it gives CASSVGTGLYEQYF.

This rearrangement joins TRBV6-5 to TRBJ2-5; 11 bases are a match to TRBD2. The germline CDR1 and CDR2 sequences are MNHEY and SVGAGI. J was trimmed by 1 base and V by 6 bases; bases with no gene match: 4. CDR3 size: 15 residues. CDR3 in amino acids: CASRGGLAVQETQYF. The CDR3 nucleotides are TGTGCCAGCAGGGGGGGACTAGCGGTCCAAGAGACCCAGTACTTC.

The rearrangement links TRBV30 to TRBJ2-7, with a weak D call TRBD1 (6 bases). Trimming removed 4 bases from V and 3 bases from J, with 7 bases in between. This CDR3 has 11 amino acids. Germline-derived CDR1 and CDR2 are GTSNPN and SVGIG (reference sequence). The CDR3 sequence is CAWMTGYEQYF. In nucleotides, the CDR3 is TGTGCCTGGATGACAGGCTACGAGCAGTACTTC. Full variable domain (missing parts from reference TRBV30 and TRBJ2-7): SQTIHQWPATLVQPVGSPLSLECTVEGTSNPNLYWYRQAAGRGLQLLFYSVGIGQISSEVPQNLSASRPQDRQFILSSKKLLLSDSGFYLCAWMTGYEQYFGPGTRLTVT.

In its sample, this clone was seen once. The genes are TRBV28 and TRBJ2-2; 9 bases are shared with TRBD2. CDR1 and CDR2 (germline): MDHEN, SYDVKM. With 7 bases clipped from V and 5 bases from J, the junction kept 11 bases outside the gene matches. The CDR3 is 16 amino acids. The CDR3 spells CASTPAGGPGTGELFF. The CDR3 region has the DNA TGTGCCAGCACTCCGGCGGGAGGGCCGGGGACCGGGGAGCTGTTTTTT. The whole variable domain, filled in from reference TRBV28 and TRBJ2-2, reads DVKVTQSSRYLVKRTGEKVFLECVQDMDHENMFWYRQDPGLGLRLIYFSYDVKMKEKGDIPEGYSVSREKKERFSLILESASTNQTSMYLCASTPAGGPGTGELFFGEGSRLTVL.

This rearrangement joins TRBV7-9 to TRBJ2-7; a weak D match, TRBD1 (5 bases). Germline CDR1 reads SEHNR; CDR2 reads FQNEAQ (reference sequence). The CDR3 contains 16 residues. V lost 5 bases and J 0 bases, leaving 17 bases between the germline ends. DNA of the CDR3: TGTGCCAGCAGCCCCCCAGGGCTCGGGTACTCCTACGAGCAGTACTTC. This sequence encodes CASSPPGLGYSYEQYF.

The V and J genes are TRBV27 and TRBJ2-6, with D hard to call. CDR3 length: 13 residues. Germline V gene data show CDR1 as MNHEY and CDR2 as SMNVEV (reference sequence). Trimming shortened V by 8 bases and J by 0 bases, and 5 bases separated the two germline ends. CDR3 sequence: CASGDSGANVLTF. CDR3 in DNA: TGTGCCAGCGGAGACTCTGGGGCCAACGTCCTGACTTTC.

The CDR3: CASSVDDGQGLYEQYF. The CDR3 DNA sequence: TGTGCCAGCAGCGTAGACGATGGGCAGGGTTTGTACGAGCAGTACTTC. The chain links TRBV9 to TRBJ2-7; possibly TRBD1 for D (5 bases). Looked up from germline, CDR1 is SGDLS and CDR2 is YYNGEE. V was trimmed by 0 bases and J by 4 bases, leaving 17 bases between them. The CDR3 has 16 residues.

This rearrangement joins TRBV9 to TRBJ2-7; 8 nucleotides agree with TRBD2. With V trimmed by 4 bases and J by 4 bases, 10 bases remained unmatched. Germline-derived CDR1 and CDR2 are SGDLS and YYNGEE. The CDR3 is made up of 15 amino acids. The CDR3 DNA reads as TGTGCCAGCAGCCCCCAGCGGGAGCCTTCATACGAGCAGTACTTC. It codes for CASSPQREPSYEQYF.

The chain combines TRBV11-2 with TRBJ1-6; no definite D call. CDR1 and CDR2 (germline): SGHAT, FQNNGV. The V and J ends lost 1 base and 2 bases respectively, with 6 bases between them. The CDR3 runs to 15 residues. For the CDR3, the DNA is TGTGCCAGCAGCTTAGGCCAGACCTATAATTCACCCCTCCACTTT. Its protein is CASSLGQTYNSPLHF.